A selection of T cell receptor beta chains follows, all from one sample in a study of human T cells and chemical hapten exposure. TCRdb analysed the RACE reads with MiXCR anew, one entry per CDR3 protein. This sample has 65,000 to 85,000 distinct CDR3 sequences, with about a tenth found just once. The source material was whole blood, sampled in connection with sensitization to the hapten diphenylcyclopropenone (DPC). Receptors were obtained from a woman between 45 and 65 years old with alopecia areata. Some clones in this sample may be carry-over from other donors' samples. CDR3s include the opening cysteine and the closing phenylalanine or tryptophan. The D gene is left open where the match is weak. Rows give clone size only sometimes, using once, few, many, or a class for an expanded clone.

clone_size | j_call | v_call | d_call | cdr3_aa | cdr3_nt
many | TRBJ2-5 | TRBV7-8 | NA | CASSPPQGDETQYF | TGTGCCAGCAGCCCCCCTCAGGGTGACGAGACCCAGTACTTC
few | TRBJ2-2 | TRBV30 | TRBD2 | CAWIKTSGRAVGELFF | TGTGCCTGGATAAAGACTAGCGGGAGGGCGGTCGGGGAGCTGTTTTTT
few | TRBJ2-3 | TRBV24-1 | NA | CATSGQARVTDTQYF | TGTGCCACCAGTGGACAGGCGAGGGTCACAGATACGCAGTATTTT
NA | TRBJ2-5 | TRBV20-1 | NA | CSAREQGETQYF | TGCAGTGCTAGAGAGCAGGGAGAGACCCAGTACTTC
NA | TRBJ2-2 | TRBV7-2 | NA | CASSLLRGAGELFF | TGTGCCAGCAGCTTACTGCGGGGAGCCGGGGAGCTGTTTTTT
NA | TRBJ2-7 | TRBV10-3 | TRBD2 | CAISGTSGDTAYEQYF | TGTGCCATCAGTGGGACTAGCGGAGATACAGCTTACGAGCAGTACTTC
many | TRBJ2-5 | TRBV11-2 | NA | CASSLVGDLSGETQYF | TGTGCCAGCAGCTTAGTAGGGGACCTCTCGGGAGAGACCCAGTACTTC
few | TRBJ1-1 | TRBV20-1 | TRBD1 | CSATLGGPGNTEAFF | TGCAGTGCCACTCTAGGGGGCCCAGGGAACACTGAAGCTTTCTTT
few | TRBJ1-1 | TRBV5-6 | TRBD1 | CASSLEQVGQGAGAFF | TGTGCCAGCAGCTTGGAGCAAGTCGGACAGGGCGCGGGGGCTTTCTTT
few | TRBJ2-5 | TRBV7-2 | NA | CASSIQAGRQETQYF | TGTGCCAGCAGCATTCAAGCGGGCCGCCAAGAGACCCAGTACTTC
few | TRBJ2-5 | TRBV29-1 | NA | CSGRDTSETQYF | TGCAGCGGACGGGACACCTCAGAGACCCAGTACTTC
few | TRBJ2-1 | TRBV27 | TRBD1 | CASSVLQGDFHNEQFF | TGTGCCAGCAGTGTCCTACAGGGGGACTTTCACAATGAGCAGTTCTTC
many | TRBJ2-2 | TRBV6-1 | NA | CASSERHDTGELFF | TGTGCCAGCAGTGAACGACATGACACCGGGGAGCTGTTTTTT
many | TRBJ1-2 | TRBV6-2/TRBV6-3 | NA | CASSDFYGYTF | TGTGCCAGCAGCGATTTCTATGGCTACACCTTC
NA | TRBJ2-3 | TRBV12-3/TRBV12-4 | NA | CASSLSVVTDTQYF | TGTGCCAGCAGTTTAAGCGTTGTCACAGATACGCAGTATTTT
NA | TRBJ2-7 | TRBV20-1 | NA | CSALQGPTTYEQYF | TGCAGTGCTTTACAGGGCCCGACCACCTACGAGCAGTACTTC
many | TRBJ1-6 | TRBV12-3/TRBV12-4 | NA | CASSSTSNSPLHF | TGTGCCAGCAGTTCCACCTCCAATTCACCCCTCCACTTT
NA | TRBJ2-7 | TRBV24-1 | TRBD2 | CATSVGGEGEQYF | TGTGCCACCAGTGTCGGGGGGGAAGGCGAGCAGTACTTC
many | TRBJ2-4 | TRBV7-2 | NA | CASSSTGDIQYF | TGTGCCAGCAGCTCGACGGGAGACATTCAGTACTTC
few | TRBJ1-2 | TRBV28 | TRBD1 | CASTHRGTAYGYTF | TGTGCCAGCACCCACAGAGGGACAGCGTATGGCTACACCTTC
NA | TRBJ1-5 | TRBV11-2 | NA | CTSSLTGSNQPQHF | TGTACCAGCAGCTTAACCGGGAGCAATCAGCCCCAGCATTTT
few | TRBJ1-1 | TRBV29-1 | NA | CSVRGQSNTEAFF | TGCAGCGTTCGTGGACAGTCGAACACTGAAGCTTTCTTT
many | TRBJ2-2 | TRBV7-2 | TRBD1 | CASSEPGQGSTGELFF | TGTGCCAGCAGTGAACCGGGACAGGGGAGCACCGGGGAGCTGTTTTTT
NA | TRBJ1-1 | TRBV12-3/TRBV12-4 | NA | CASSPIGLGGSEAFF | TGTGCCAGCAGCCCAATTGGTTTAGGGGGTTCTGAAGCTTTCTTT
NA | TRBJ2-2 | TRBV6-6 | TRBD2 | CASSPTSVGELFF | TGTGCCAGCAGCCCTACTAGCGTCGGGGAGCTGTTTTTT
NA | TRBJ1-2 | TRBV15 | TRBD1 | CATSRDRGPGQGSYGYTF | TGTGCCACCAGCAGAGATCGGGGACCGGGACAGGGTTCTTATGGCTACACCTTC
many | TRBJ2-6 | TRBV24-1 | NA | CATSGGQGTSGGNVLTF | TGTGCCACCAGTGGGGGACAGGGGACTAGCGGAGGCAACGTCCTGACTTTC
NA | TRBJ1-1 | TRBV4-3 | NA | CASSQITGIGAFF | TGCGCCAGCAGCCAAATTACAGGGATAGGAGCTTTCTTT
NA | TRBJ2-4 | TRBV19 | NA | CASSIGQNNIQYF | TGTGCCAGTAGTATCGGGCAGAACAACATTCAGTACTTC
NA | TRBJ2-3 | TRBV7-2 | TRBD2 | CASSLHGAGVGTDTQYF | TGTGCCAGCAGCCTCCATGGGGCGGGAGTGGGCACAGATACGCAGTATTTT
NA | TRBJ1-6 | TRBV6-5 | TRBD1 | CASNRGRQGESPLHF | TGTGCCAGCAACCGCGGGAGACAGGGTGAATCACCCCTCCACTTT
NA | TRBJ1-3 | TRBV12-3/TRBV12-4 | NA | CASSSDGGGNTIYF | TGTGCCAGCAGTTCAGACGGCGGTGGAAACACCATATATTTT
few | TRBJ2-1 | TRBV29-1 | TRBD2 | CSVSTSETYNEQFF | TGCAGCGTATCGACTAGCGAAACCTACAATGAGCAGTTCTTC